This TCR beta chain emerged from a study of STAT3 mutations in large granular lymphocyte leukemia. Whole-study context: Roughly half of the longitudinally sequenced T-LGLL patients carried detectable canonical activating STAT3 mutations. Overall study findings and caveats: Every T-LGLL patient had at least one immunodominant TCRbeta clonotype.

CDR1 and CDR2 (germline): LNHDA, SQIVND (reference sequence). Trimming removed 5 bases from V and 7 bases from J; junction bases left unmatched: 16. CDR3 size: 16 residues. Some clones are missing from TCRdb's copy, which holds only in-frame ones; the method was immunoSEQ multiplex PCR. The data show almost 25,000 clones, with about 95% seen just once and about 6.5% held by the top ten. Of note for this clone: Its target is not known.

The rearrangement joins TRBV19 to TRBJ1-1; TRBD1 agrees at 7 bases. The sequence was collected from a middle-aged man with T-cell large granular lymphocyte leukemia. Some clones in this sample may be carry-over from other donors' samples. Sequenced material: peripheral blood mononuclear cells. The DNA for the CDR3 is TGTGCCAGTAGTCCCCGGGGCCGACAGGGAGGCTATGAAGCTTTCTTT. It yields the protein CASSPRGRQGGYEAFF.